Listed below are T cell receptor beta chains from one sample, sequenced in a study of molecular identifiers for immune sequencing clone quantification. TCRdb reprocessed the PCR reads with MiXCR, giving one entry per CDR3 protein. The sample holds 600,000 to 650,000 distinct CDR3 sequences, less than 20% seen once. Sequenced input: naive CD8+ T cells from blood, with Jurkat cell RNA spiked in. The receptors were sampled from a human donor in good health. Some libraries in this study had Jurkat cell RNA spiked in. The CDR3 runs from the conserved cysteine through the conserved F or W. Each record gives: V gene, CDR3 length, D gene, J gene, clone size, CDR3 protein, CDR3 DNA. The D gene is left open where the match is weak. Not all rows give a size; the values are once, few, many and, for expanded clones, a class.

>TRBV19|15|TRBD1|TRBJ1-5|few
CASIRETGDNQPQHF
TGTGCCAGCATACGAGAGACAGGGGACAATCAGCCCCAGCATTTT
>TRBV29-1|14|TRBD2|TRBJ2-5|many
CSVEVAGEVETQYF
TGCAGCGTTGAGGTAGCGGGAGAGGTAGAGACCCAGTACTTC
>TRBV30|14|TRBD1|TRBJ1-5|NA
CAWSETGGNQPQHF
TGTGCCTGGAGTGAAACAGGGGGTAATCAGCCCCAGCATTTT
>TRBV5-6|17|NA|TRBJ1-2|many
CASSSRGAGNINYGYTF
TGTGCCAGCAGCTCCCGAGGCGCGGGAAACATCAACTATGGCTACACCTTC
>TRBV7-9|14|TRBD1|TRBJ1-1|once
CASSLTGQNTEALF
TGTGCCAGCAGCTTGACAGGGCAGAACACTGAAGCTCTCTTT
>TRBV29-1|12|NA|TRBJ1-1|many
CSVVTTGTEAFF
TGCAGCGTTGTAACGACGGGCACTGAAGCTTTCTTT
>TRBV28|16|TRBD2|TRBJ2-1|NA
CASSFPLAGGCNEQFF
TGTGCCAGCAGTTTCCCCCTAGCGGGAGGGTGCAATGAGCAGTTCTTC
>TRBV27|14|TRBD2|TRBJ2-5|many
CASSLAGVIETQYF
TGTGCCAGCAGTCTGGCGGGAGTGATTGAGACCCAGTACTTC
>TRBV19|15|NA|TRBJ1-5|many
CASSIAGAVNQPQHF
TGTGCCAGTAGTATAGCGGGGGCGGTCAATCAGCCCCAGCATTTT
>TRBV20-1|15|TRBD2|TRBJ2-3|many
CSARDRASGTDTQYF
TGCAGTGCTAGAGATCGAGCTAGCGGGACAGATACGCAGTATTTT
>TRBV2|14|TRBD1|TRBJ1-2|few
CASSEGQGMDGYTF
TGTGCCAGCAGTGAGGGACAGGGTATGGATGGCTACACCTTC
>TRBV27|16|TRBD1|TRBJ2-5|NA
CASSLRTGYGLEAQYF
TGTGCCAGCAGTCTCCGGACAGGGTACGGCTTAGAGGCCCAGTACTTC
>TRBV7-9|14|TRBD1|TRBJ1-1|many
CASSAGQGAGEAFF
TGTGCCAGCAGCGCGGGACAGGGGGCGGGTGAAGCTTTCTTT
>TRBV7-9|14|NA|TRBJ2-3|many
CASRSGGFTDTQYF
TGTGCCAGCAGATCAGGAGGTTTCACAGATACGCAGTATTTT
>TRBV19|14|NA|TRBJ1-2|few
CASSRNSHPYGYTF
TGTGCCAGTAGTAGAAACAGCCACCCCTATGGCTACACCTTC
>TRBV27|14|NA|TRBJ1-5|many
CASSLGMGNQPQHF
TGTGCCAGCAGTTTGGGGATGGGCAATCAGCCCCAGCATTTT
>TRBV7-9|16|NA|TRBJ2-2|many
CASSYRVGGPTGELFF
TGTGCCAGCAGCTATAGAGTTGGGGGCCCCACCGGGGAGCTGTTTTTT
>TRBV25-1|15|NA|TRBJ2-7|many
CASRSVVGLFYEQYF
TGTGCCAGCAGGTCAGTCGTGGGTCTGTTCTACGAGCAGTACTTC
>TRBV28|15|NA|TRBJ1-1|many
CASSPVRERDTEAFF
TGTGCCAGCAGTCCCGTGAGGGAGAGGGACACTGAAGCTTTCTTT
>TRBV6-2/TRBV6-3|13|NA|TRBJ2-3|many
CASSYWTADTQYF
TGTGCCAGCAGTTATTGGACCGCGGATACGCAGTATTTT
>TRBV19|13|TRBD2|TRBJ2-5|few
CASRTSGSETQYF
TGTGCCAGTAGAACTAGCGGCTCAGAGACCCAGTACTTC
>TRBV27|12|NA|TRBJ2-7|NA
CASGGAGAEQYF
TGTGCCAGCGGGGGGGCGGGGGCCGAGCAGTACTTC
>TRBV7-9|15|NA|TRBJ2-2|many
CASSGPSRDTGELFF
TGTGCCAGCAGCGGACCCAGTCGAGACACCGGGGAGCTGTTTTTT
>TRBV6-2/TRBV6-3|17|NA|TRBJ1-5|many
CASSYLLGQEGNQPQHF
TGTGCCAGCAGTTACCTACTCGGACAAGAGGGCAATCAGCCCCAGCATTTT
>TRBV24-1|16|NA|TRBJ2-1|few
CATSGDSPQDPNEQFF
TGTGCCACCAGTGGGGACTCCCCCCAAGACCCAAATGAGCAGTTCTTC
>TRBV12-3/TRBV12-4|14|NA|TRBJ2-1|many
CASSLAPPPGEQFF
TGTGCCAGCAGTTTAGCGCCGCCGCCCGGTGAGCAGTTCTTC
>TRBV27|15|TRBD1|TRBJ1-1|NA
CASSPGDRVNTEAFF
TGTGCCAGCAGCCCCGGGGACAGGGTAAACACTGAAGCTTTCTTT
>TRBV5-4|17|NA|TRBJ2-7|NA
CASSFFAFGGGEYEQYF
TGTGCCAGCAGCTTTTTCGCTTTTGGTGGGGGAGAGTACGAGCAGTACTTC
>TRBV4-3|15|TRBD2|TRBJ2-7|NA
CASSQAGAGANEQYF
TGCGCCAGCAGCCAAGCGGGAGCGGGAGCCAACGAGCAGTACTTC
>TRBV6-5|13|NA|TRBJ1-1|many
CASSFGGNTEAFF
TGTGCCAGCAGTTTTGGGGGAAACACTGAAGCTTTCTTT